A single sample gave rise to the 8 T cell receptor beta chains below, sequenced in a study of type 1 regulatory T cells. TCRdb ran MiXCR on the reads and lists one entry per CDR3 protein. Among roughly 60,000 distinct CDR3 sequences listed, approximately 60% were seen once. Which antigens these TCRs recognize remains unknown. The sequenced material came from cultured non-Tr1 T cells, either the whole culture or a sorted T cell fraction (not recorded which). Every receptor here comes from a human donor in good health.

The chain has TRBV7-9 and TRBJ2-7; D tentatively fits TRBD1 or TRBD2 (5 bases each). The length of the CDR3 is 14 residues. The ends were cut back, 1 base at V and 4 bases at J, with 11 bases in the middle. CDR1 is SEHNR and CDR2 is FQNEAQ in the germline V gene (reference sequence). CDR3 sequence: CASSLVGTLYEQYF. The CDR3 DNA reads TGTGCCAGCAGCTTAGTAGGGACCCTATACGAGCAGTACTTC.

The J gene is TRBJ2-7, the V gene TRBV20-1; TRBD2 might be the D (5 bases). Germline CDR1 DFQATT, CDR2 SNEGSKA (reference sequence). The CDR3 totals 13 residues. V lost 2 bases, J lost 4 bases, and 12 bases lay in between. In DNA form, the CDR3 reads TGCAGTGCTAGAAGTACTAGTGAGTACGAGCAGTACTTC. Translation gives CSARSTSEYEQYF.

This clonotype appeared a few times. The chain carries TRBV7-2 and TRBJ1-5; D gene uncertain. Trimming took off 1 base at V and 12 bases at J, with 13 bases between the two ends. The CDR3 has 13 amino acids. Per the germline V gene, CDR1 is SGHTA and CDR2 is FQGNSA. CDR3 sequence: CASSLEGWQDQHF. The CDR3 DNA follows: TGTGCCAGCAGCTTAGAAGGTTGGCAGGACCAGCATTTT.

This sequence joins TRBV6-2 or TRBV6-3 and TRBJ2-7; 8 positions agree with TRBD2. The germline CDR1 and CDR2 sequences are MNHEY and SVGEGT. The ends lost 2 bases at V and 3 bases at J; junction bases unmatched: 12. This CDR3 is 17 amino acids long. As DNA, the CDR3 is TGTGCCAGCAGTTACGGTTTGGGAGCGGGGGCTTACTACGAGCAGTACTTC. Its translation is CASSYGLGAGAYYEQYF.

The chain joins TRBV7-2 to TRBJ2-7; 7 bases fit TRBD2. CDR1 and CDR2 (germline): SGHTA, FQGNSA. V shed 6 bases and J 2 bases; nucleotides not matched to a gene: 7. The CDR3 is 14 amino acids. The chain's CDR3 is CASRWGGPPYEQYF. The CDR3 DNA reads as TGTGCCAGCAGGTGGGGGGGACCACCCTACGAGCAGTACTTC.

This clonotype was counted a few times. The CDR3 DNA reads as TGCAGTGCTAGAGTGCCGTCAACTAATGAAAAACTGTTTTTT. This codes for CSARVPSTNEKLFF. The rearrangement joins TRBV20-1 to TRBJ1-4; D not certain. The length of the CDR3 is 14 residues. Between the trimmed V and J ends, which lost 1 base and 0 bases, there was a span of 6 bases. Germline-derived CDR1 and CDR2 are DFQATT and SNEGSKA (reference sequence).

This clonotype was seen a handful of times. J is TRBJ2-7 and V is TRBV7-3; 8 bases line up with TRBD2. The CDR3 has 14 amino acids. Germline V gives CDR1 SGHTA, CDR2 FQGTGA. Trimming cost V 2 bases and J 6 bases; bases outside gene matches: 6. The CDR3 sequence: CASSLDHTSGEQYF. The CDR3 DNA reads as TGTGCCAGCAGCTTAGATCATACTAGCGGCGAGCAGTACTTC.

V is TRBV7-2 and J is TRBJ2-3, with D hard to call. Germline V gene lookup returns CDR1 SGHTA and CDR2 FQGNSA. The CDR3 runs to 14 residues. V was clipped by 3 bases and J by 3 bases, with 10 bases between them. The CDR3 spells CASSFLVGTDTQYF. CDR3 coding DNA: TGTGCCAGCAGCTTTCTTGTCGGTACAGATACGCAGTATTTT.